A selection of T cell receptor beta chains follows, all from one sample in a study of T cell repertoires in cytomegalovirus infection. The antigens these receptors bind are not known. One entry per CDR3 protein, called by TCRdb with MiXCR from the reads. The top ten clones hold around 70% of a sample with approximately 110,000 distinct CDR3 sequences, around 40% of them seen once. Specimen: CD8+ T cells from cultured PBMCs, collected from culture after CMV antigen stimulation. The receptors here all came from a human donor in good health (CMV status not recorded). Some clones in this sample may be carry-over from other donors' samples. The CDR3 runs from the conserved cysteine through the conserved F or W. Fields, in order: D gene, CDR3 length, V gene, J gene, clone size, CDR3 protein, CDR3 DNA. D genes are given only for firm matches. Clone size is not always given. Where it is, it says once, few, many or a class for expanded clones.

TRBD2	15	TRBV4-2	TRBJ2-1	-	CASSQEGSWAGGPFF	TGTGCCAGCAGCCAAGAAGGGTCGTGGGCGGGGGGGCCGTTCTTC
-	13	TRBV27	TRBJ1-2	many	CASSLTGNYGYTF	TGTGCCAGCAGTCTAACCGGGAACTATGGCTACACCTTC
TRBD1	14	TRBV7-2	TRBJ1-2	-	CASSLNRGNYGYTF	TGTGCCAGCAGCTTGAACAGGGGAAACTATGGCTACACCTTC
-	15	TRBV6-5	TRBJ2-2	-	CASSSAGAGTGELFF	TGTGCCAGCAGTTCGGCGGGGGCCGGCACCGGGGAGCTGTTTTTT
-	14	TRBV5-1	TRBJ1-6	-	CASSLRTADSPLHF	TGCGCCAGCAGCTTGCGGACAGCCGATTCACCCCTCCACTTT
-	12	TRBV6-5	TRBJ1-1	few	CASRKLNTEAFF	TGTGCCAGCAGGAAACTGAACACTGAAGCTTTCTTT
TRBD2	17	TRBV5-1	TRBJ2-1	many	CASSFPTSSGGAGEQFF	TGCGCCAGCAGCTTTCCGACATCGAGCGGGGGGGCGGGAGAGCAGTTCTTC
TRBD1	15	TRBV7-8	TRBJ1-2	-	CASSDAGQANYGYTF	TGTGCCAGCAGCGACGCGGGACAGGCTAACTATGGCTACACCTTC
-	14	TRBV27	TRBJ1-5	-	CASRRGASNQPQHF	TGTGCCAGCCGTAGGGGGGCTAGCAATCAGCCCCAGCATTTT
-	11	TRBV28	TRBJ2-2	few	CASSFPGELFF	TGTGCCAGCAGTTTTCCCGGGGAGCTGTTTTTT
-	14	TRBV10-3	TRBJ2-3	-	CAISEVLSTDTQYF	TGTGCCATCAGTGAGGTTTTATCCACAGATACGCAGTATTTT
-	13	TRBV7-6	TRBJ1-5	-	CASSLGEPGPQHF	TGTGCCAGCAGCTTAGGAGAGCCAGGGCCCCAGCATTTT
-	14	TRBV5-6	TRBJ1-2	-	CASMEVLNNYGYTF	TGTGCCAGCATGGAGGTCTTAAACAACTATGGCTACACCTTC
-	16	TRBV11-2	TRBJ2-5	-	CASSKADLWGEETQYF	TGTGCCAGCAGCAAAGCTGATTTGTGGGGGGAAGAGACCCAGTACTTC
-	13	TRBV7-6	TRBJ2-3	-	CASSPPQSLTQYF	TGTGCCAGCAGCCCGCCGCAGAGCCTTACGCAGTATTTT
-	18	TRBV7-4	TRBJ1-1	-	CASSLDQGTVEGFTEAFF	TGTGCCAGCAGCTTAGATCAGGGTACGGTTGAGGGATTCACTGAAGCTTTCTTT
TRBD2	13	TRBV20-1	TRBJ2-7	many	CSARTSGSYEQYF	TGCAGTGCTCGGACTAGCGGCTCCTACGAGCAGTACTTC
TRBD1	13	TRBV6-6	TRBJ1-1	-	CASSYGTGPEAFF	TGTGCCAGCAGTTATGGGACAGGGCCTGAAGCTTTCTTT
-	17	TRBV7-3	TRBJ1-1	few	CASSAYPRDMLNTEAFF	TGTGCCAGCTCAGCTTACCCCAGGGACATGTTGAACACTGAAGCTTTCTTT
-	14	TRBV2	TRBJ1-2	-	CASRRAGSNYGYTF	TGTGCCAGCAGGCGCGCGGGCTCTAACTATGGCTACACCTTC
-	15	TRBV7-6	TRBJ2-1	-	CASSLALAEDNEQFF	TGTGCCAGCAGCTTAGCCCTAGCCGAAGACAATGAGCAGTTCTTC
-	15	TRBV12-3/TRBV12-4	TRBJ2-3	many	CASSSSGQYTDTQYF	TGTGCCAGCAGTTCCTCCGGGCAATACACAGATACGCAGTATTTT
-	14	TRBV7-2	TRBJ2-3	-	CASSLEQYTDTQYF	TGTGCCAGCAGCTTAGAACAGTACACAGATACGCAGTATTTT
-	17	TRBV29-1	TRBJ2-2	-	CSVETPLTGKEAGELFF	TGCAGCGTTGAAACACCACTTACAGGGAAAGAGGCCGGGGAGCTGTTTTTT
-	13	TRBV15	TRBJ1-1	-	CATSRPENTEAFF	TGTGCCACCAGCAGACCGGAGAACACTGAAGCTTTCTTT
TRBD2	20	TRBV12-3/TRBV12-4	TRBJ2-3	-	CASSAQPGLAGSSSTDTQYF	TGTGCCAGCAGTGCACAACCGGGACTAGCGGGGAGCTCTAGCACAGATACGCAGTATTTT
TRBD1	15	TRBV29-1	TRBJ2-1	few	CSVSYGTGGNNEQFF	TGCAGCGTCTCGTATGGGACAGGGGGAAACAATGAGCAGTTCTTC
TRBD2	16	TRBV20-1	TRBJ2-1	once	CSARDPGLAVNNEQFF	TGCAGTGCTAGAGACCCCGGACTAGCGGTCAACAATGAGCAGTTCTTC
TRBD1	17	TRBV11-2	TRBJ2-2	-	CASSFVPGQMNTGELFF	TGTGCCAGCAGTTTCGTACCGGGACAGATGAACACCGGGGAGCTGTTTTTT
-	14	TRBV19	TRBJ2-3	-	CASKTGFSTDTQYF	TGTGCCAGTAAAACAGGGTTTTCAACAGATACGCAGTATTTT
-	14	TRBV19	TRBJ1-1	few	CASSVGQGGTEAFF	TGTGCCAGTAGTGTGGGTCAGGGAGGCACTGAAGCTTTCTTT
-	14	TRBV6-1	TRBJ1-2	many	CASRQSGAPRGYTF	TGTGCCAGCAGGCAGTCGGGGGCACCCCGAGGCTACACCTTC
TRBD1	16	TRBV7-1	TRBJ1-1	-	CASSSLDRGLGTEAFF	TGTGCCAGCAGCTCATTAGACAGGGGGCTGGGCACTGAAGCTTTCTTT
-	13	TRBV6-5	TRBJ1-5	-	CASSTGFDQPQHF	TGTGCCAGCAGTACCGGATTCGATCAGCCCCAGCATTTT
-	16	TRBV12-3/TRBV12-4	TRBJ1-2	-	CASSSGLLRANYGYTF	TGTGCCAGCAGTTCGGGACTCCTTAGAGCTAACTATGGCTACACCTTC
-	15	TRBV5-6	TRBJ2-5	-	CASSSARLAQETQYF	TGTGCCAGCAGCTCGGCGCGGCTAGCGCAAGAGACCCAGTACTTC
TRBD2	14	TRBV7-6	TRBJ2-3	few	CASSLAGGSDTQYF	TGTGCCAGCAGTCTAGCGGGGGGGTCAGATACGCAGTATTTT
TRBD1	13	TRBV7-9	TRBJ1-1	-	CASRPAIDRVAFF	TGTGCCAGCAGGCCTGCTATAGACAGGGTGGCTTTCTTT
-	13	TRBV7-3	TRBJ2-3	-	CASGGPSTDTQYF	TGTGCCAGTGGGGGACCTAGCACAGATACGCAGTATTTT
-	17	TRBV12-3/TRBV12-4	TRBJ2-3	-	CASSLVPGLSSTDTQYF	TGTGCCAGCAGTTTAGTCCCAGGACTCTCTAGCACAGATACGCAGTATTTT
-	14	TRBV29-1	TRBJ1-1	few	CSVDLWDGNTEAFF	TGCAGCGTTGATCTGTGGGATGGGAACACTGAAGCTTTCTTT
TRBD2	15	TRBV9	TRBJ2-1	-	CARGAGTSGTNEQFF	TGTGCCCGCGGAGCCGGGACTAGCGGAACCAATGAGCAGTTCTTC
TRBD2	16	TRBV9	TRBJ2-3	once	CASSGLAGRSTDTQYF	TGTGCCAGCAGTGGACTAGCGGGGAGAAGCACAGATACGCAGTATTTT
-	16	TRBV27	TRBJ1-5	-	CASSPSAGFDGQPQHF	TGTGCCAGCAGTCCTTCCGCAGGGTTTGATGGCCAGCCCCAGCATTTT
-	14	TRBV7-2	TRBJ1-1	-	CASSYGTPGTEAFF	TGTGCCAGCAGCTACGGGACCCCCGGGACTGAAGCTTTCTTT
-	12	TRBV19	TRBJ2-1	-	CASKSGAGEQFF	TGTGCCAGTAAATCGGGGGCGGGTGAGCAGTTCTTC
-	16	TRBV7-9	TRBJ2-7	-	CASSQLGTSSSYEQYF	TGTGCCAGCAGCCAACTCGGGACGTCCAGCTCCTACGAGCAGTACTTC
TRBD1	15	TRBV27	TRBJ1-6	few	CASRPPGTGGSPLHF	TGTGCCAGCAGACCCCCGGGGACAGGGGGATCACCCCTCCACTTT
-	12	TRBV20-1	TRBJ1-1	-	CSARDEGFGAFF	TGCAGTGCTAGAGATGAGGGTTTCGGAGCTTTCTTT
TRBD2	13	TRBV7-7	TRBJ2-1	many	CASSFLAGDEQFF	TGTGCCAGCAGCTTTCTAGCGGGGGATGAGCAGTTCTTC
TRBD1	14	TRBV20-1	TRBJ1-5	-	CSASETGVFQPQHF	TGCAGTGCCTCGGAGACAGGGGTTTTTCAGCCCCAGCATTTT
-	15	TRBV20-1	TRBJ1-5	-	CSARDTGYSNQPQHF	TGCAGTGCTAGAGATACAGGTTATAGCAATCAGCCCCAGCATTTT
-	13	TRBV7-6	TRBJ2-7	-	CASSPEGGREQYF	TGTGCCAGCAGCCCTGAAGGGGGGCGAGAGCAGTACTTC
TRBD1	14	TRBV29-1	TRBJ2-7	-	CSVELWDRGDEQYF	TGCAGCGTTGAGTTATGGGACAGGGGAGACGAGCAGTACTTC
-	15	TRBV5-1	TRBJ1-2	-	CASSLGDSTFRGYTF	TGCGCCAGCAGCTTGGGGGACTCTACCTTTCGTGGCTACACCTTC
-	14	TRBV5-4	TRBJ2-7	many	CASSLGEVAYEQYF	TGTGCCAGCAGCTTGGGGGAGGTAGCCTACGAGCAGTACTTC
-	13	TRBV27	TRBJ1-2	few	CASSPQRNYGYTF	TGTGCCAGCAGTCCCCAACGGAACTATGGCTACACCTTC
TRBD2	14	TRBV19	TRBJ2-1	many	CATTVGGSYNEQFF	TGTGCCACAACGGTCGGGGGGTCCTACAATGAGCAGTTCTTC